This entry concerns a single T cell receptor (beta chain). This record belongs to a study of blood T cell repertoires in COVID-19. As processed by the authors: Estimated nucleated cell counts came from reference gene primer amplification. Profiling relied on immunoSEQ multiplex PCR, and the TCRdb table lists in-frame clones only, not all of them. The V and J calls and clone size are taken from that table; D and trimming were inferred from the DNA. The sample lists 350,000 to 450,000 clones, roughly 86% occurring once. The origin of this receptor is a woman aged 60 to 75 with COVID-19, enrolled during active disease. The specimen sequenced was peripheral blood.

The CDR3 DNA reads as TGTGCCAGTCGAATAGTGGGGGACACTTCTAACTATGGCTACACCTTC. It translates to CASRIVGDTSNYGYTF. This chain connects TRBV19 to TRBJ1-2, with D tentatively TRBD1 (6 bases). With 8 bases removed from V and 0 bases from J, the gap between germline ends came to 19 bases. Germline assignment: CDR1 LNHDA and CDR2 SQIVND (reference sequence). CDR3 length: 16 residues.